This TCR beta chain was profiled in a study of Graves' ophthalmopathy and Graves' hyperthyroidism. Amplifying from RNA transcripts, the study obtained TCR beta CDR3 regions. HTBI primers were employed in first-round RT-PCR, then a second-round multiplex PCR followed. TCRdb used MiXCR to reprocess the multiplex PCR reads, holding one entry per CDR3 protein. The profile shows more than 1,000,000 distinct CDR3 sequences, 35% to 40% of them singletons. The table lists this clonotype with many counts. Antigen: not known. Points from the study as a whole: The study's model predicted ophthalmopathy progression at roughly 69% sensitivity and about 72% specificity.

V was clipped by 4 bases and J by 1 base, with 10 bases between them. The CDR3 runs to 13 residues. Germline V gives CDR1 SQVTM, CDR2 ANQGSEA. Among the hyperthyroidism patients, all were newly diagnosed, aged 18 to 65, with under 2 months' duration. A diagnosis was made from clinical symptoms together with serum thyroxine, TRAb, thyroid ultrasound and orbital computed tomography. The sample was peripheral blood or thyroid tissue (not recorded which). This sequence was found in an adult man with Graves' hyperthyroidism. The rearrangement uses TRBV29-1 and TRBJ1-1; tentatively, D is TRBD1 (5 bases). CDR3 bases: TGCAGCGTTGTGTGGCAGGGGAACACTGAAGCTTTCTTT. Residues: CSVVWQGNTEAFF.